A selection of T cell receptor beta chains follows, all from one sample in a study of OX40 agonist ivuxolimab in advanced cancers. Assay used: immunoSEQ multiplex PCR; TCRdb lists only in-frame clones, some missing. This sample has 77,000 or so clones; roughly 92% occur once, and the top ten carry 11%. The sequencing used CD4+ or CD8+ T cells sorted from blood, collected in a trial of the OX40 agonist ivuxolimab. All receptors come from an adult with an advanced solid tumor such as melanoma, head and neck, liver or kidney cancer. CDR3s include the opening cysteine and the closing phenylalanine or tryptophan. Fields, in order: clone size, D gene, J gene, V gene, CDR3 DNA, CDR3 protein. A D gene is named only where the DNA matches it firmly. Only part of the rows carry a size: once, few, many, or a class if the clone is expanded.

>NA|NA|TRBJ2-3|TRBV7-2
TGTGCCAGCAGCTTTAGCTCTAGCGCTGCAGATACGCAGTATTTT
CASSFSSSAADTQYF
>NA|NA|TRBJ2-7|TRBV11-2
TGTGCCAGCAGCTTTTTAGCACTCTACGAGCAGTACTTC
CASSFLALYEQYF
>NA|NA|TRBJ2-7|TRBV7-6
TGTGCCAGCAGCTCGGCTGACAGTTCCTACGAGCAGTACTTC
CASSSADSSYEQYF
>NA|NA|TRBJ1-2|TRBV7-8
TGTGCCAGCAGCTTATTGGGGGATGGCTACACCTTC
CASSLLGDGYTF
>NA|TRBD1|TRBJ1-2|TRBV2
TGTGCCTCCCGGCAGGGGGCATCGAACTATGGCTACACCTTC
CASRQGASNYGYTF
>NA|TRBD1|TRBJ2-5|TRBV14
TGTGCCAGCAGTCCGGGACAGGGTTCAGGAGAGACCCAGTACTTC
CASSPGQGSGETQYF
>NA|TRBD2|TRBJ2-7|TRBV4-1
TGCGCCAGCAGCCGGACTAGCGTACACTACGAGCAGTACTTC
CASSRTSVHYEQYF
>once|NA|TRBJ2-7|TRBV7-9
TGTGCCAGCAGCTTACTCCGGACTGGGACCTACGAGCAGTACTTC
CASSLLRTGTYEQYF
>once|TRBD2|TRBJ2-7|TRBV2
TGTGCCAGCAGAGGGACTAGCGGCTCCTACGAGCAGTACTTC
CASRGTSGSYEQYF
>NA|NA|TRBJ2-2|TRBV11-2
TGTGCCAGCAGCTTTACTGCGGGGGCGTTTTCCGGGGAGCTGTTTTTT
CASSFTAGAFSGELFF
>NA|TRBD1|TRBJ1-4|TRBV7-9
TGTGCCAGCAGCTCCTCCGGGACAGGGCATGAAAAACTGTTTTTT
CASSSSGTGHEKLFF
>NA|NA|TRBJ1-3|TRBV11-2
TGTGCCAGCAGACAGACCCAAGCTGGAAACACCATATATTTT
CASRQTQAGNTIYF
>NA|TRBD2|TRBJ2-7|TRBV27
TGTGCCAGCAGTCCGTCGACCGGGACTAGGGCCTACGAGCAGTACTTC
CASSPSTGTRAYEQYF
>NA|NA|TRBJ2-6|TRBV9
TGTGCCAGCAGCGTAGAAAATAGGAGAGTCTCTGGGGCCAACGTCCTGACTTTC
CASSVENRRVSGANVLTF
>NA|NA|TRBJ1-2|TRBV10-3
TGTGCCATCAGTGAGACGTGGACGGACAACGAGGCCCATAACTATGGCTACACCTTC
CAISETWTDNEAHNYGYTF
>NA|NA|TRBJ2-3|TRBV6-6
TGTGCCAGCAGTTACGGGGGGCTGGCCTTAGATACGCAGTATTTT
CASSYGGLALDTQYF
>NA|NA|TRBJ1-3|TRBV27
TGTGCCAGCAGTTTATGGGGGGCTGGAAACACCATATATTTT
CASSLWGAGNTIYF
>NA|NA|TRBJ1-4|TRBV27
TGTGCCAGCAGTTTATACAGGCGGAATGAAAAACTGTTTTTT
CASSLYRRNEKLFF
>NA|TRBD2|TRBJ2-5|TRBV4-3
TGCGCCAGCAGCCAAGATCGGCGCGGGGGGGCTGGAGAGACCCAGTACTTC
CASSQDRRGGAGETQYF
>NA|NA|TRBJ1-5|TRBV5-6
TGTGCCAGCAGCTTGGGGCAGCCCAATCAGCCCCAGCATTTT
CASSLGQPNQPQHF
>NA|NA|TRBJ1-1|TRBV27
TGTGCCAGCAGCCATATAGCCTTAGGAGGGGAGAACACTGAAGCTTTCTTT
CASSHIALGGENTEAFF
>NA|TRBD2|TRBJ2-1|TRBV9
TGTGCCAGCAGCGTAGAGGCTAGCGGGGGGGCATTTGGGAATGAGCAGTTCTTC
CASSVEASGGAFGNEQFF
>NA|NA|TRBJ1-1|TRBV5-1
TGCGCCAGCAGCTTGGTTGGTGGATCGAGGGGCACTGAAGCTTTCTTT
CASSLVGGSRGTEAFF
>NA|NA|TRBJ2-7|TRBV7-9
TGTGCCAGCAGCTCTGTAGGGGGTAGCTCCTACGAGCAGTACTTC
CASSSVGGSSYEQYF
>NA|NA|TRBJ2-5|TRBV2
TGTGCCAGCCCTCCTCGGGGGCTGCAAGAGACCCAGTACTTC
CASPPRGLQETQYF
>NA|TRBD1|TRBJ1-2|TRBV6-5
TGTGCCAGTGGACCAGGGGGCTATGGCTACACCTTC
CASGPGGYGYTF
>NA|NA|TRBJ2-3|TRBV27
TGTGCCAGCAGTTTAATAACACACGATACGCAGTATTTT
CASSLITHDTQYF
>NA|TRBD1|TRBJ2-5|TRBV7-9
TGTGCCAGCAGCTTACAGGACAGGGCTGAGACCCAGTACTTC
CASSLQDRAETQYF
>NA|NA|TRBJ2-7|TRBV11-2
TGTGCCAGCAGCTTGGGGCCCCTCTACGAGCAGTACTTC
CASSLGPLYEQYF
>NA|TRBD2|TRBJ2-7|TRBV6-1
TGTGCCAGCAGTGAATGGGGGGGTCAAGCAGGAACGGACGAGCAGTACTTC
CASSEWGGQAGTDEQYF
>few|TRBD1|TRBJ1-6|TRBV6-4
TGTGCCAGCAGTGAGACAGGGGAGGATTCACCCCTCCACTTT
CASSETGEDSPLHF
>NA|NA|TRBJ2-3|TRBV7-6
TGTGCCAGCAGCCTTGGGGCAGATACGCAGTATTTT
CASSLGADTQYF
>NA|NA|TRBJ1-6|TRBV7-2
TGTGCCAGCAGCACTATCGCAGCCCCACACTCCTATAATTCACCCCTCCACTTT
CASSTIAAPHSYNSPLHF
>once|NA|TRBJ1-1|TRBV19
TGTGCCAGTCGCCCTCACGGGGCTTACACTGAAGCTTTCTTT
CASRPHGAYTEAFF